This T cell receptor (beta chain) was captured in a study of blood T cell repertoires in COVID-19. For the study at large: Sites in the United States, Italy and Spain provided acute and convalescent COVID-19 samples.

Sequencing used immunoSEQ multiplex PCR; TCRdb keeps in-frame clones, though not all of them. The table includes around 92,000 clones, nearly 90% detected once. The CDR3 runs to 13 residues. V lost 0 bases and J 11 bases, leaving 13 bases between the germline ends. The genes are TRBV12-3 or TRBV12-4 and TRBJ1-1; D perhaps matches TRBD1 (6 bases). The receptor was derived from a woman of 80 years or more with active COVID-19. Sequences were obtained from peripheral blood. Here the CDR3 reads CASSLAGRGWAFF. CDR3 DNA sequence: TGTGCCAGCAGTTTAGCGGGGAGGGGGTGGGCTTTCTTT.